This T cell receptor (beta chain) originates from a study of blood T cell repertoires in COVID-19. As for the study in general: The origin of the acute and convalescent COVID-19 samples was the United States, Italy and Spain. PBMCs, B-cell-depleted T cells, or T cells were the source of the cDNA or gDNA that made up the material.

Authors' data handling: Amplification from reference gene primers served as the basis for estimated nucleated cell counts. Profiling relied on immunoSEQ multiplex PCR, and the TCRdb table lists in-frame clones only, not all of them. The V and J calls and clone size were taken over from that table, and D and trimming were inferred from the DNA. The data contain some 110,000 clones, about 86% of them singletons. The CDR3 covers 12 residues. The germline V and J ends were trimmed by 1 base and 8 bases, with 5 bases remaining between them. The chain recombines TRBV12-3 or TRBV12-4 with TRBJ1-4; D remains unclear. The receptor comes from a man aged 65 to 85 who had recovered from COVID-19. The specimen was peripheral blood. This CDR3 is CASSLGREKLFF. The CDR3 DNA follows: TGTGCCAGCAGTTTAGGTCGGGAAAAACTGTTTTTT.